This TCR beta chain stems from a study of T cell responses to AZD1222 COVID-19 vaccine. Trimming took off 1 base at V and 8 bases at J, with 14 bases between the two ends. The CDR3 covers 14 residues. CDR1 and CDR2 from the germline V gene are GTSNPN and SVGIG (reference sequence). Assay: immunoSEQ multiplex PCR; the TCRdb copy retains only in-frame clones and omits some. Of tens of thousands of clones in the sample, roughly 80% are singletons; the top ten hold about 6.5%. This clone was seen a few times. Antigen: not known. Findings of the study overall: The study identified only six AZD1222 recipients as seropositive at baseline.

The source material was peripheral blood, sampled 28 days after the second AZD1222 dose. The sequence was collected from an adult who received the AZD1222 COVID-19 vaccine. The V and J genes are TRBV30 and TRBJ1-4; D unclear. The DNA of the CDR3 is TGTGCCTGGAGTGCCGGGAGGCGGCGGGAAAAACTGTTTTTT. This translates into CAWSAGRRREKLFF.